The 10 T cell receptor beta chains below come from one sample, sequenced in a study of blood T cell repertoires in COVID-19. Assay used: immunoSEQ multiplex PCR; TCRdb lists only in-frame clones, some missing. This sample has 200,000 to 300,000 clones; 91% occur once, and the top ten carry 2% to 3%. The sample comprised peripheral blood. The receptors shown here come from a person under 35 with COVID-19, enrolled during active disease.

In its sample, this clone was seen a few times. The genes are TRBV3-1 (or the pseudogene TRBV3-2) and TRBJ2-7; no firm D call. Trimming pared 0 bases from V and 3 bases from J, leaving 6 bases between. The CDR3 extends over 13 amino acids. In germline, CDR1 is LGHDT, CDR2 YNNKEL (reference sequence). CDR3 in amino acids: CASSQDDFYEQYF. The CDR3 DNA follows: TGTGCCAGCAGCCAAGATGACTTCTACGAGCAGTACTTC.

This clone turned up a few times. V gene TRBV5-4 combines with J gene TRBJ2-3; TRBD1 might be the D (5 bases). The CDR3 is made up of 16 amino acids. Trimming cost V 4 bases and J 0 bases, with 15 bases left between them. Germline V lookup: CDR1 SGHNT, CDR2 YYREEE (reference sequence). Here the CDR3 reads CASSLPQGASTDTQYF. CDR3 coding DNA: TGTGCCAGCAGCCTCCCCCAAGGGGCTAGCACAGATACGCAGTATTTT.

The chain employs TRBV27 and TRBJ1-1; a weak D match, TRBD1 (6 bases). The germline gives CDR1 MNHEY, CDR2 SMNVEV (reference sequence). V dropped 5 bases and J dropped 5 bases, with 15 bases sitting between them. The CDR3 loop spans 14 amino acids. The CDR3, as DNA: TGTGCCAGCAGTCTCAGGGGTTTGGTTACTGAAGCTTTCTTT. Amino acids: CASSLRGLVTEAFF.

This clone was picked up one time. The chain is built from TRBV19 and TRBJ2-7, with 7 positions matching TRBD1. Germline trimming cut 3 bases from V and 0 bases from J; bases unmatched to any gene: 2. The CDR3 is 14 residues long. CDR1 and CDR2 (germline): LNHDA, SQIVND (reference sequence). CDR3 bases: TGTGCCAGTAGTATGCAGGGGGTCTCCTACGAGCAGTACTTC. Residues: CASSMQGVSYEQYF.

In nucleotides, the CDR3 is TGTGCCAGCGAGAGGGTCACAAGGGACGAGCAGTACTTC. It yields the protein CASERVTRDEQYF. The rearrangement joins TRBV7-9 to TRBJ2-7, with D possibly being TRBD2 (5 bases). Germline CDR1 SEHNR, CDR2 FQNEAQ (reference sequence). The CDR3 sequence is 13 residues long. V was cut by 8 bases and J by 5 bases, with 16 bases left in between.

The rearrangement links TRBV19 to TRBJ2-1, with D uncertain. Germline assignment: CDR1 LNHDA and CDR2 SQIVND (reference sequence). V dropped 7 bases and J dropped 9 bases, with 16 bases sitting between them. This CDR3 contains 13 residues. The CDR3 nucleotides read TGTGCCAGTACGAGTCCCCCTGAAAGTGAGCAGTTCTTC. Translation gives CASTSPPESEQFF.

A single count supports this clone. The chain joins TRBV23-1 to TRBJ2-1; D ambiguous. TRBV23-1 is an open reading frame, and its role is uncertain. Trimming left V 7 bases short and J 0 bases short, with 7 bases between. The CDR3 spans 13 residues. CDR3 in DNA: TGCGCCAGCACTATTGGCTCCTACAATGAGCAGTTCTTC. Translating gives CASTIGSYNEQFF.

This clone has a single count. The chain employs TRBV5-5 and TRBJ1-3, with D perhaps TRBD1 (5 bases). Trimming pared 6 bases from V and 0 bases from J, leaving 13 bases between. In germline, CDR1 is SGHKS, CDR2 YYEKEE (reference sequence). The CDR3 covers 15 residues. The chain's CDR3 is CASTTTASSGNTIYF. The CDR3 region has the DNA TGTGCCAGCACCACGACAGCAAGCTCTGGAAACACCATATATTTT.

The V and J genes are TRBV24-1 and TRBJ2-3; 7 positions agree with TRBD2. There are 16 residues in the CDR3. Per germline, CDR1 KGHDR and CDR2 SFDVKD. After removal of 4 bases from V and 4 bases from J, the junction contained 10 bases not matched to a gene. The DNA for the CDR3 is TGTGCCACCAGTGAGCCTCCCCTCGGGGGGTCAGATACGCAGTATTTT. Its translation: CATSEPPLGGSDTQYF.

This rearrangement joins TRBV19 to TRBJ1-3; D is possibly TRBD1 (5 bases). Germline V gene lookup returns CDR1 LNHDA and CDR2 SQIVND (reference sequence). V dropped 3 bases and J dropped 0 bases, with 21 bases sitting between them. There are 19 residues in the CDR3. The DNA for the CDR3 is TGTGCCAGTAGTATTCCGGAGTGGGGCAGGTCCTTCTCTGGAAACACCATATATTTT. It translates to CASSIPEWGRSFSGNTIYF.